Described below is a single TCR beta chain sequence and its context. Its antigen target is currently unknown. The sample holds no much larger clone one base away, and base qualities are not on file. Libraries were constructed by 5' RACE. The reads were generated on an Illumina HiSeq 2500. A second roughly 6 to 12 cycle PCR used a sample-barcoded 5' primer and a J-beta primer mix. A template-switch 5' adaptor carrying 12 random nucleotides introduced a unique molecular identifier onto each TCR beta cDNA molecule. At least 3 million CDR3-containing paired-end reads were obtained from each sample. All of the RNA was converted into first-strand cDNA using the Mint cDNA synthesis kit, with a TRBC-specific oligonucleotide serving as the primer. After uracil-DNA glycosylase treatment, a first 18-cycle PCR used universal primers M1SS and BC2_uni_R on all cDNA. The original methods were these. Normalization of each sample was performed by random selection of 1 million high-quality reads, each carrying a distinct molecular identifier. Reads sharing molecular identifiers were discarded rather than binned into consensus sequences. CDR3 identification, clonotype clustering and error correction used MiTCR with a Q25 quality threshold and the strictest error-elimination algorithm. Lower-bound total TCR beta diversity was estimated with a nonparametric unseen species model using Euler transformation. TCRdb reanalyzed the raw reads on its own, using fastp at Q25 for trimming and MiXCR for clone calling, and kept in-frame beta chains. Every entry covers one CDR3 protein and lists the most common genes and DNA from its rows. The V and J calls and clone size come from TCRdb's table, not from the authors' own analysis. The sample table contains fewer than 900,000 distinct CDR3 sequences; only one count was recorded for around 36% of them. The ten most abundant clones make up 10% to 15% of the sample.

Trimming at the junction amounts to 4 bases on V and 6 bases on J, and the germline ends lie 13 bases apart. The CDR3, cysteine through phenylalanine, is 13 amino acids long. CDR3 DNA only is kept here, 39 bases in frame from base 1. This sample is drawn from a study of blood T cells in healthy people across ages (dated by TCRdb to between 2014 and 2017). About the full investigation: In model experiments, template switching captured roughly one uniquely barcoded TCR beta cDNA molecule for every two T cells. The donors were divided into four age groups: young (average around 16 years), middle-aged (about 39), aged (about 62) and long-lived (around 80). To avoid experimental bias, donors of different ages were spread randomly across the sequencing lanes. For two donors (one aged 18 to 29 and one aged 80 or older), the study analyzed two additional independent replicas of 1 million unique cDNA reads from the same blood draw. Age-related changes in TCR beta repertoire diversity were measured in the study by deep sequencing normalized with unique cDNA molecular identifiers. Findings and caveats that apply to the study as a whole: Compared with the aged group, the long-lived group had more naive CD4+ T cells, fewer expanded clones and increased TCR diversity, suggesting age selection. Because donor CMV infection status was unknown, age-related changes in expanded clonotypes were potentially confounded. Conclusive comparison of naive and antigen-experienced compartments was prevented by the profiling of bulk unsorted PBMCs. The percentage of naive T cells measured by flow cytometry correlated strongly with observed TCR beta diversity. Estimates of total diversity based on one million sequenced T cells were considered lower bounds and underestimates. Observed TCR beta diversity per million T cells fell roughly linearly with age, and a significant reduction was already apparent by age about 36.

Systemically healthy Caucasian individuals from Russia, some 36 in total and aged about 6 to 95 years, were included as donors. Each donor gave approximately 9.4 milliliters of peripheral blood, drawn into EDTA-treated Vacutainer tubes. PBMCs were isolated by Ficoll-Paque density-gradient centrifugation, with at least 6.5 million obtained per sample. Trizol reagent was used to extract total RNA from PBMCs, with at least 5.5 micrograms per sample. For every donor, an aliquot of PBMCs went through flow cytometry to measure the percentages of naive CD45RAhigh/CD27high T cells. What was sequenced was blood. The sequence was collected from a man aged 18 to 30 in good health. The rearrangement combines TRBV12-3 or TRBV12-4 with TRBJ2-7, with TRBD2 tentatively as D gene (7 bases match). CDR3 protein: CASSSGEGGEQYF. The nucleotides are TGTGCCAGCAGTTCCGGGGAGGGGGGCGAGCAGTACTTC.